In this sample, the clone carrying this T cell receptor beta chain turned up once. Its antigen is not identified. This record belongs to a study of CD8 T cells in Susac syndrome. Random hexamers served to reverse transcribe roughly 0.5 to 1 ug RNA. Amplification of the TCR beta CDR3 was carried out by immunoSEQ multiplex PCR, which spanned a total of 54 Vbeta and 13 Jbeta segments. MiXCR, applied by TCRdb to the immunoSEQ multiplex PCR reads, yields one record per CDR3 protein. The sample has some 250,000 distinct CDR3 sequences, 90% to 96% seen once. Regarding the study as a whole: CD4+ repertoires of Susac syndrome patients lacked detectable clonal expansion.

From germline, CDR1 is KGHSH and CDR2 LQKENI. V gave up 0 bases and J gave up 5 bases, with 8 bases separating them. CDR3 length equals 13 residues. The specimen sequenced was CD4+ T cells from PBMCs. This TCR derives from a human donor with Susac syndrome. The V gene is TRBV18, the J gene TRBJ2-7; D unresolved. CDR3 protein: CASSPPMHDEQYF. The CDR3 nucleotides read TGTGCCAGCTCACCACCGATGCACGACGAGCAGTACTTC.